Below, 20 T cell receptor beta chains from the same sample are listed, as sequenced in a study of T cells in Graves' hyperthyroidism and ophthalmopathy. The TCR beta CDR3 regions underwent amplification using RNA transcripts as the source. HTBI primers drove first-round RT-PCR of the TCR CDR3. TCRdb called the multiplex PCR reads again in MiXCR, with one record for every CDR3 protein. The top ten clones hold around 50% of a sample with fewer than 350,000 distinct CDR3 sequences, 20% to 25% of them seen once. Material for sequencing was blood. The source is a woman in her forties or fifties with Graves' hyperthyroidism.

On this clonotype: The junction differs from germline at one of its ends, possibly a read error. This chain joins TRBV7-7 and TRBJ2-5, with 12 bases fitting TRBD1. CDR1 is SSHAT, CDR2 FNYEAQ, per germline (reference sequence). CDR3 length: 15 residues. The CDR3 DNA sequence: TGTGCTAGCAGCTTAGGGGGACAGGGGGCCGAGACCCAGTACTTC. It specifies CASSLGGQGAETQYF.

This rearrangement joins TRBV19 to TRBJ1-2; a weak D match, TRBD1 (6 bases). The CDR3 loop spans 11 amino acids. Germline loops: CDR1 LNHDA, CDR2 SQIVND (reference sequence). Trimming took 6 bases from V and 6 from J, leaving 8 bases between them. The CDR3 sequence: CASRYRDGYTF. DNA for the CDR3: TGTGCCAGTAGATACAGGGATGGCTACACCTTC.

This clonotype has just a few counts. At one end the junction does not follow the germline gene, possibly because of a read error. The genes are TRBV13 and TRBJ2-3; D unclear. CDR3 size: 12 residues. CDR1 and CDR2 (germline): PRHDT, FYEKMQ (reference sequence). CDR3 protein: CASSPSMDTQYF. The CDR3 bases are TGCGCCAGCAGCCCCTCCATGGATACGCAGTATTTT.

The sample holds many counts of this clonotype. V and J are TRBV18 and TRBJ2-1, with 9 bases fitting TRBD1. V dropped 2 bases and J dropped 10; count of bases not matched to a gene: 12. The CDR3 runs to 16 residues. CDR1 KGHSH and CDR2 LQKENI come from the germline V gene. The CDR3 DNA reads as TGTGCCAGCTCACCAAGAGGGGGACAGGGCGATAAGGAGCAGTTCTTC. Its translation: CASSPRGGQGDKEQFF.

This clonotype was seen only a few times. The CDR3 protein is CATSTAGGYEQYF. CDR3 in DNA: TGTGCCACCAGCACGGCGGGAGGGTACGAGCAGTACTTC. This chain joins TRBV6-1 and TRBJ2-7; 9 nucleotides agree with TRBD2. The CDR3 has 13 residues. CDR1 and CDR2 from the germline V gene are MNHNS and SASEGT. V lost 10 bases to trimming and J lost 4 bases; unmatched junction nucleotides: 8.

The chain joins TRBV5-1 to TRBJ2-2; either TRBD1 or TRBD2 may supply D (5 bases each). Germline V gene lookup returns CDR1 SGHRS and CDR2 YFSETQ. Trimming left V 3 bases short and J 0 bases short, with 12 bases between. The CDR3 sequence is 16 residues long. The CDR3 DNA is TGCGCCAGCAGCTCGACCGGGGCACCGAACACCGGGGAGCTGTTTTTT. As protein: CASSSTGAPNTGELFF.

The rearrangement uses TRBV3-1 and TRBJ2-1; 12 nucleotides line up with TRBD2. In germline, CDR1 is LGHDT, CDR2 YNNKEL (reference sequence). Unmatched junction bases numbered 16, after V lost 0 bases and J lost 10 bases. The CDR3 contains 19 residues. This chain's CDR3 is CASSQETLPLAGGPNEQFF. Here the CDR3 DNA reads TGTGCCAGCAGCCAAGAGACCCTCCCCCTAGCGGGAGGGCCGAACGAGCAGTTCTTC.

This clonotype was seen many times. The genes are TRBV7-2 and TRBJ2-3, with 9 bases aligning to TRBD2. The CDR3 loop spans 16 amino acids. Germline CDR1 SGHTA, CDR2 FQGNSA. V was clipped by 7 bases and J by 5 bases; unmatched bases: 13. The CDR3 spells CASTTRGGRALDTQYF. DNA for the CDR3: TGTGCCAGCACTACCCGTGGCGGGAGGGCCTTAGATACGCAGTATTTT.

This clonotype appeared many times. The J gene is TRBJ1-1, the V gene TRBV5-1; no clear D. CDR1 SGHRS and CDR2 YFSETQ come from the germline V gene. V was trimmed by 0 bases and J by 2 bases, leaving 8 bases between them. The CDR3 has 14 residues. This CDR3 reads CASSLVPFNTEAFF. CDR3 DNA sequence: TGCGCCAGCAGCTTGGTACCTTTTAACACTGAAGCTTTCTTT.

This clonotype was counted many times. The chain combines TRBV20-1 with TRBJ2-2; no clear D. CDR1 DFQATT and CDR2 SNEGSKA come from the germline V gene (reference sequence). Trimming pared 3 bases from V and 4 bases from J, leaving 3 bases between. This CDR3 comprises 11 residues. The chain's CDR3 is CSARATGELFF. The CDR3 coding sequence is TGCAGTGCTAGGGCCACCGGGGAGCTGTTTTTT.

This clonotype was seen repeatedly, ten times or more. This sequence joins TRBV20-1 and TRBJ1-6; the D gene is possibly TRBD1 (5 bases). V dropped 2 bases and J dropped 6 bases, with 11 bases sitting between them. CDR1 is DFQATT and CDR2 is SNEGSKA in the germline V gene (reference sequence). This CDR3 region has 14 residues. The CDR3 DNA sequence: TGCAGTGCTAGACAGCAGGGCGGTAATTCACCCCTCCACTTT. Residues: CSARQQGGNSPLHF.

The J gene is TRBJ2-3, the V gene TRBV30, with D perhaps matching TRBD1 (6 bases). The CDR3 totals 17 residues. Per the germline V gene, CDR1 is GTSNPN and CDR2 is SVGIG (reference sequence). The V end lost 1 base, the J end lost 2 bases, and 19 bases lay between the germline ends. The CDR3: CAWSDPWGRAATDTQYF. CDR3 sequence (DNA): TGTGCCTGGAGTGACCCTTGGGGGCGGGCAGCCACAGATACGCAGTATTTT.

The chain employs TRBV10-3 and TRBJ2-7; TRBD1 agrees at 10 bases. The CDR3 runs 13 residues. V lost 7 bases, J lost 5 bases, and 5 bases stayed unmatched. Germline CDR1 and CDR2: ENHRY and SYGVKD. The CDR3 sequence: CAITPTGGDEQYF. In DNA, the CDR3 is TGTGCCATCACTCCGACAGGGGGCGACGAGCAGTACTTC.

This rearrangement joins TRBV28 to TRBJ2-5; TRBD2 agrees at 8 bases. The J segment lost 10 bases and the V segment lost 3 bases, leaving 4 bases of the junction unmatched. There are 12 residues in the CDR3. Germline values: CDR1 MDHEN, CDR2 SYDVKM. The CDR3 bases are TGTGCCAGCAGTTTGGGACTAGGGGTCCAGTACTTC. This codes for CASSLGLGVQYF. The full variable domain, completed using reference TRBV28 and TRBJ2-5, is DVKVTQSSRYLVKRTGEKVFLECVQDMDHENMFWYRQDPGLGLRLIYFSYDVKMKEKGDIPEGYSVSREKKERFSLILESASTNQTSMYLCASSLGLGVQYFGPGTRLLVL.

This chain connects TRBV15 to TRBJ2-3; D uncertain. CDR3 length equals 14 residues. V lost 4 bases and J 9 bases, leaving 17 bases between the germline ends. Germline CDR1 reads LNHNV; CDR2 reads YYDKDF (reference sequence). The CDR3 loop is CATSTRRGFWTQYF. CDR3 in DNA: TGTGCCACCAGCACTAGAAGAGGCTTTTGGACGCAGTATTTT.

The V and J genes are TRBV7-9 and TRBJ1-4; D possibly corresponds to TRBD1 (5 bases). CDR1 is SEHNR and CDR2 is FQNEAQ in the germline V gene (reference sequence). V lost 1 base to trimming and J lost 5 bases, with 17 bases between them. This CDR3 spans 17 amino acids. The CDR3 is CASSLDPPGRMNEKLFF. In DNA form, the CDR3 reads TGTGCCAGCAGCTTAGACCCTCCGGGACGGATGAATGAAAAACTGTTTTTT.

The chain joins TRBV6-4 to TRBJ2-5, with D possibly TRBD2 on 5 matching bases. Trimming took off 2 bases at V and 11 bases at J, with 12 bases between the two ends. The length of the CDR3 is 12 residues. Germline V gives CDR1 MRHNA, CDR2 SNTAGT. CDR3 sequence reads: CASSDREREQYF. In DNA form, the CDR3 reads TGTGCCAGCAGTGACCGGGAAAGAGAGCAGTACTTC.

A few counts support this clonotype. CDR3 nucleotides: TGTGCCAGCAGCCAAGAGGCTAGCGGGGGATCAGAGACCCAGTACTTC. Encoded protein: CASSQEASGGSETQYF. V gene TRBV4-2 combines with J gene TRBJ2-5, with 10 bases lining up with TRBD2. Losses at the gene ends were 0 bases for V and 4 bases for J; bases not matched to a gene: 5. This CDR3 is 16 amino acids long. The V gene's germline CDR1 is LGHNA and CDR2 YNFKEQ.

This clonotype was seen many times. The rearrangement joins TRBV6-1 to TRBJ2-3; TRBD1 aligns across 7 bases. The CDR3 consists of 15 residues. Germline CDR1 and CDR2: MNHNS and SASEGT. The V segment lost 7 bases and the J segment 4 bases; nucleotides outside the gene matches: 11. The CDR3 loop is CASKFRQGEADTQYF. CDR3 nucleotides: TGTGCCAGCAAATTTCGACAGGGCGAGGCAGATACGCAGTATTTT.

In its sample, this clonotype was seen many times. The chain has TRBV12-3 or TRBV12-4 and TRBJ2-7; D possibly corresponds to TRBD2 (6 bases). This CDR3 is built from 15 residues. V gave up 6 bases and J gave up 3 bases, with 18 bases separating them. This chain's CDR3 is CASSPGRGIGYEQYF. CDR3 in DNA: TGTGCCAGCAGCCCTGGACGGGGGATCGGCTACGAGCAGTACTTC.